This T cell receptor beta chain was identified during a study of cytomegalovirus exposure and HLA in healthy donors. Overall study: There were about 85 million unique TCRs (from HLA-typed donors) in an early data release.

Amplification used 60 Vbeta primers and 13 Jbeta primers. Assay used: immunoSEQ multiplex PCR; TCRdb lists only in-frame clones, some missing. The sample yields 150,000 to 200,000 clones, about 82% seen once. This clone is a singleton in its sample. The antigen remains undetermined. Donors sampled were nominally healthy, though unrecorded immune exposures were likely. General study findings and limits: According to a later analysis, donors in an Asian-associated ancestry cluster reportedly had fewer N-insertions than the roughly 670-donor mean. Confirmation was obtained in vitro that a few CMV-associated chains are specific for CMV antigens.

With V trimmed by 2 bases and J by 4 bases, 3 bases remained unmatched. The CDR3 is made up of 14 amino acids. The germline gives CDR1 SGHAT, CDR2 FQNNGV. This chain uses TRBV11-2 with TRBJ1-1, with 8 bases fitting TRBD1. The sequencing input was PBMCs. The source of this sequence is a woman aged 45-60 years in good health and CMV-seropositive. Here the CDR3 reads CASSLIQGATEAFF. As DNA, the CDR3 is TGTGCCAGCAGCTTAATTCAGGGGGCCACTGAAGCTTTCTTT.